The 22 T cell receptor beta chains below were found in one sample sequenced in a study of neurological immune-mediated disorders. TCRdb reprocessed the 5' RACE reads with MiXCR, giving one entry per CDR3 protein. The table records over 60,000 distinct CDR3 sequences, around 4.6% of them present only once. What was sequenced was PBMCs. The receptors were gathered from a woman in her 30s with multiple sclerosis.

There are many counts of this clonotype. The chain recombines TRBV7-3 with TRBJ2-1; TRBD2 matches 7 bases. This CDR3 spans 16 amino acids. The V gene's germline CDR1 is SGHTA and CDR2 FQGTGA. V trimming: 2 bases; J trimming: 6 bases; junction bases outside the gene matches: 10. The CDR3 nucleotides read TGTGCCAGCAGCTTAGGGCAGGGAGGGAGGCTCAATGAGCAGTTCTTC. Translating it yields CASSLGQGGRLNEQFF. The whole variable domain, filled in from reference TRBV7-3 and TRBJ2-1, reads GAGVSQTPSNKVTEKGKYVELRCDPISGHTALYWYRQSLGQGPEFLIYFQGTGAADDSGLPNDRFFAVRPEGSVSTLKIQRTERGDSAVYLCASSLGQGGRLNEQFFGPGTRLTVL.

The chain recombines TRBV20-1 with TRBJ2-1; tentatively, D is TRBD1 (6 bases). Germline V gene data show CDR1 as DFQATT and CDR2 as SNEGSKA (reference sequence). This CDR3 has 16 residues. Trimming stripped 1 base from V and 4 bases from J, with 17 bases between. CDR3 sequence: CSARANTGFSYNEQFF. The CDR3 nucleotides read TGCAGTGCTAGAGCGAATACAGGGTTTAGTTACAATGAGCAGTTCTTC.

This clonotype was detected a few times. The CDR3: CAISESRGLLGEQYF. CDR3 in DNA: TGTGCCATCAGTGAGTCGAGGGGGCTCCTCGGGGAGCAGTACTTC. The chain links TRBV10-3 to TRBJ2-7; 7 bases line up with TRBD1. CDR1 and CDR2 from the germline V gene are ENHRY and SYGVKD. V lost 0 bases to trimming and J lost 7 bases; unmatched junction nucleotides: 9. The length of the CDR3 is 15 residues.

At least ten counts were recorded for this clonotype. V and J are TRBV7-6 and TRBJ2-5; the match to TRBD1 covers 7 bases. Germline loops: CDR1 SGHVS, CDR2 FNYEAQ. The CDR3 covers 15 residues. V lost 5 bases to trimming and J lost 4 bases; unmatched junction nucleotides: 10. The CDR3 region has the DNA TGTGCCAGCAGCCCCTACCGGGACAGAATAGAGACCCAGTACTTC. Translation: CASSPYRDRIETQYF.

This clonotype was seen ten or more times. The J gene is TRBJ2-1, the V gene TRBV7-7, with D uncertain. The CDR3 sequence is 13 residues long. Germline CDR1 is SSHAT and CDR2 is FNYEAQ (reference sequence). The ends were cut back, 0 bases at V and 4 bases at J, with 4 bases in the middle. CDR3 in DNA: TGTGCCAGCAGCTTAGCCTTTTACAATGAGCAGTTCTTC. Amino acid sequence: CASSLAFYNEQFF.

The V gene is TRBV5-1, the J gene TRBJ2-7; 13 nucleotides line up with TRBD2. Trimming took 5 bases from V and 2 from J; bases not matched to a gene: 4. The CDR3 length is 15 residues. CDR1 and CDR2 from the germline V gene are SGHRS and YFSETQ. The CDR3 nucleotides read TGCGCCAGCAGTCGGACTAGCGGGAGAACCTACGAGCAGTACTTC. Its translation is CASSRTSGRTYEQYF.

This clonotype was seen repeatedly, ten times or more. J is TRBJ2-1 and V is TRBV10-3, with 7 bases matching TRBD1. The CDR3 is 16 amino acids. V was clipped by 6 bases and J by 6 bases; unmatched bases: 14. CDR1 is ENHRY and CDR2 is SYGVKD in the germline V gene. The CDR3 nucleotides are TGTGCCATCAGATCCGCCGGGACAGTGGGCTCCAATGAGCAGTTCTTC. Encoded protein: CAIRSAGTVGSNEQFF.

This clonotype was counted many times. V gene TRBV14 combines with J gene TRBJ2-7; a weak D match, TRBD2 (5 bases). The CDR3 contains 14 residues. V lost 1 base and J 4 bases, leaving 11 bases between the germline ends. CDR1 is SGHDN and CDR2 is FVKESK in the germline V gene. The chain's CDR3 is CASSQVGAGYEQYF. As DNA, the CDR3 is TGTGCCAGCAGCCAAGTGGGAGCAGGATACGAGCAGTACTTC.

This clonotype has more than one count but fewer than ten. Because it lacks the conserved phenylalanine or tryptophan at the end, this CDR3 is likely a read error. V gene TRBV2 combines with J gene TRBJ2-1; D is unresolved. The CDR3 spans 11 residues. Germline V gives CDR1 SNHLY, CDR2 FYNNEI. With 6 bases removed from V and 4 bases from J, the gap between germline ends came to 4 bases. DNA for the CDR3: TGTGCCAGCAGCCCGTACAATGAGCAGTTCAGC. As protein: CASSPYNEQFS.

The sample holds many counts of this clonotype. The V and J genes are TRBV5-1 and TRBJ1-1, with 8 bases matching TRBD1. This CDR3 spans 17 amino acids. Germline-derived CDR1 and CDR2 are SGHRS and YFSETQ. Trimming removed 0 bases from V and 1 base from J; junction bases left unmatched: 8. CDR3: CASSLALRDRRNTEAFF. Written as DNA, the CDR3 is TGCGCCAGCAGCTTGGCCCTCCGGGACAGGAGGAACACTGAAGCTTTCTTT.

This clonotype was seen ten or more times. The chain combines TRBV20-1 with TRBJ2-7; D tentatively fits TRBD1 or TRBD2 (5 bases each). V was trimmed by 0 bases and J by 4 bases, leaving 16 bases between them. Germline CDR1 reads DFQATT; CDR2 reads SNEGSKA (reference sequence). This CDR3 region has 15 residues. The CDR3 spells CSARDPVSGPYEQYF. The CDR3 DNA reads as TGCAGTGCTAGAGATCCGGTTTCGGGGCCATACGAGCAGTACTTC.

In its sample, this clonotype was seen many times. This rearrangement joins TRBV11-2 to TRBJ2-7; D unresolved. Germline-derived CDR1 and CDR2 are SGHAT and FQNNGV. V was cut by 1 base and J by 3 bases, with 7 bases left in between. This CDR3 comprises 13 residues. CDR3 loop: CASSLVGGYEQYV. CDR3 sequence (DNA): TGTGCCAGCAGCTTAGTAGGTGGCTACGAGCAGTACGTC.

This clonotype was seen more than once but under ten times. V usage is TRBV29-1 and J usage is TRBJ1-2; D is uncertain. Trimming took off 4 bases at V and 6 bases at J, with 9 bases between the two ends. CDR1 SQVTM and CDR2 ANQGSEA come from the germline V gene. The CDR3 covers 11 residues. CDR3 sequence: CSVVSSDGYTF. The CDR3 DNA follows: TGCAGCGTTGTTTCATCGGATGGCTACACCTTC.

This clonotype was picked up a small number of times. V gene TRBV28 combines with J gene TRBJ2-2; 8 positions agree with TRBD1. After removal of 4 bases from V and 5 bases from J, the junction contained 3 bases not matched to a gene. This CDR3 is 14 amino acids long. Germline-derived CDR1 and CDR2 are MDHEN and SYDVKM. CDR3 bases: TGTGCCAGCAGTTCGACAGGGGAGACCGGGGAGCTGTTTTTT. It translates to CASSSTGETGELFF. Together with reference TRBV28 and TRBJ2-2, the CDR3 gives the full variable domain: DVKVTQSSRYLVKRTGEKVFLECVQDMDHENMFWYRQDPGLGLRLIYFSYDVKMKEKGDIPEGYSVSREKKERFSLILESASTNQTSMYLCASSSTGETGELFFGEGSRLTVL.

At least ten counts were recorded for this clonotype. J is TRBJ1-4 and V is TRBV12-3 or TRBV12-4; D is possibly TRBD1 (5 bases). The CDR3 contains 14 residues. V was cut by 6 bases and J by 8 bases, with 16 bases left in between. The CDR3 is CASSRDFKGEKLFF. In DNA, the CDR3 is TGTGCCAGCAGCAGGGACTTCAAGGGGGAAAAACTGTTTTTT.

This clonotype appeared many times. The CDR3 nucleotides read TGTGCCAGCAGACAGGGCTGGGATCAGCCCCAGCATTTT. It is translated as CASRQGWDQPQHF. This chain links TRBV2 with TRBJ1-5, with D perhaps TRBD1 (6 bases). The CDR3 totals 13 residues. Germline V gene sequence: CDR1 SNHLY, CDR2 FYNNEI. Trimming took off 6 bases at V and 5 bases at J, with 11 bases between the two ends. Complete variable domain (other parts from reference TRBV2 and TRBJ1-5): EPEVTQTPSHQVTQMGQEVILRCVPISNHLYFYWYRQILGQKVEFLVSFYNNEISEKSEIFDDQFSVERPDGSNFTLKIRSTKLEDSAMYFCASRQGWDQPQHFGDGTRLSIL.

The sample holds many counts of this clonotype. The V and J genes are TRBV15 and TRBJ2-7, with D perhaps matching TRBD1 (6 bases). CDR1 LNHNV and CDR2 YYDKDF come from the germline V gene (reference sequence). The V end lost 0 bases, the J end lost 3 bases, and 15 bases lay between the germline ends. This CDR3 has 16 residues. CDR3 loop: CATSRDPPGADYEQYF. The CDR3, as DNA: TGTGCCACCAGCAGAGATCCACCAGGGGCAGACTACGAGCAGTACTTC.

This clonotype was picked up many times. The chain couples TRBV20-1 to TRBJ1-2; TRBD1 agrees at 8 bases. CDR1 is DFQATT, CDR2 SNEGSKA, per germline (reference sequence). V lost 3 bases, J lost 4 bases, and 4 bases stayed unmatched. CDR3 length: 13 residues. CDR3 DNA sequence: TGCAGTGCTAGTCGGACAGGGACCTATGGCTACACCTTC. Protein sequence: CSASRTGTYGYTF.

This clonotype was seen repeatedly, ten times or more. The gene calls are TRBV20-1 and TRBJ1-5, with 10 nucleotides matching TRBD1. Germline V gives CDR1 DFQATT, CDR2 SNEGSKA (reference sequence). Trimming removed 3 bases from V and 2 bases from J; junction bases left unmatched: 4. There are 15 residues in the CDR3. The CDR3 DNA reads as TGCAGTGCTAGTTACGGGACAGGGGGCAATCAGCCCCAGCATTTT. This translates into CSASYGTGGNQPQHF.

This clonotype appeared many times. CDR3: CASSQEWAGGFEEQFF. CDR3 bases: TGTGCCAGCAGCCAAGAATGGGCGGGAGGTTTTGAGGAGCAGTTCTTC. The chain couples TRBV3-1 to TRBJ2-1, with TRBD2 identical over 8 bases. CDR1 is LGHDT and CDR2 is YNNKEL in the germline V gene (reference sequence). The CDR3 length is 16 residues. V trimming: 0 bases; J trimming: 10 bases; junction bases outside the gene matches: 11.

This clonotype has a count of ten or more. The V gene is TRBV15, the J gene TRBJ2-2; no clear D. The V end was cut by 0 bases, the J end by 3 bases, with 8 bases between. Germline values: CDR1 LNHNV, CDR2 YYDKDF (reference sequence). The CDR3 is 15 residues long. CDR3 loop: CATSRDGGHTGELFF. Here the CDR3 DNA reads TGTGCCACCAGCAGAGATGGCGGTCACACCGGGGAGCTGTTTTTT.

This clonotype was observed a few times. V and J are TRBV12-3 or TRBV12-4 and TRBJ2-5, with 14 bases identical to TRBD2. V lost 4 bases to trimming and J lost 4 bases; unmatched junction nucleotides: 14. This CDR3 has 19 amino acids. The CDR3 sequence is CASSSGLAGGWTRSETQYF. The DNA for the CDR3 is TGTGCCAGCAGTTCCGGACTAGCGGGGGGATGGACACGATCAGAGACCCAGTACTTC.